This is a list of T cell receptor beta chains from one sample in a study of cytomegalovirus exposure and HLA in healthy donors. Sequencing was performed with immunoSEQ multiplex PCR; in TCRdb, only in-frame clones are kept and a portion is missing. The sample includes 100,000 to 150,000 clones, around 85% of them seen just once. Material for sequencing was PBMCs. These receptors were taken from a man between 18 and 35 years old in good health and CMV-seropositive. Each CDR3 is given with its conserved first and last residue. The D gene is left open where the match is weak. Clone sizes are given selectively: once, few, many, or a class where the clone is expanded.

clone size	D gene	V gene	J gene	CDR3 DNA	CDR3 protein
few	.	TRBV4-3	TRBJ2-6	TGCGCCAGCAGCCAGGAGAGCTCTGGGGCCAACGTCCTGACTTTC	CASSQESSGANVLTF
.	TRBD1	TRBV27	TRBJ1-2	TGTGCCAGCAGAGGACAGGGGGCATATGGCTACACCTTC	CASRGQGAYGYTF
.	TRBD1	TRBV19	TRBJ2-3	TGTGCCAGTGCACAGGGGGAACTCGGCACAGATACGCAGTATTTT	CASAQGELGTDTQYF
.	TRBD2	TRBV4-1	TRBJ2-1	TGCGCCAGCAGCCCCCGCTCTCTAGCGGGGGGTCAACGGGGTGAGTTCTTC	CASSPRSLAGGQRGEFF
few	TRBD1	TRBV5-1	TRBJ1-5	TGCGCCAGCAGTTTAACAGGGGCTTTAGGTCAGCCCCAGCATTTT	CASSLTGALGQPQHF
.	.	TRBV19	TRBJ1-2	TGTGCCAGTAGTCCCCAAACAGGGTGGAATGGCTACACCTTC	CASSPQTGWNGYTF
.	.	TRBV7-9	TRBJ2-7	TGTGCCAGCCGAGGGAATTTGAGGGACGAGCAGTACTTC	CASRGNLRDEQYF
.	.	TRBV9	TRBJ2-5	TGTGCCAGCAGCGTAGATGGCCTAGAAGGGGCCCAGTACTTC	CASSVDGLEGAQYF
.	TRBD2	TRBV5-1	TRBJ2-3	TGCGCCAGCAGCCCCGGACCTAGCGGGGGGGCGAATACGCAGTATTTT	CASSPGPSGGANTQYF
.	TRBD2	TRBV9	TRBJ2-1	TGTGCCAGCAGCGCCGCTAGCGGGGGGCAGTTCTTC	CASSAASGGQFF
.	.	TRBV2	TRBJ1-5	TGTGCCAGCAAGGAGAATATCAATCAGCCCCAGCATTTT	CASKENINQPQHF
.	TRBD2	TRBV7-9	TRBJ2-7	TGTTCCAGCAGCTTAGCTAGACTAGCGGAGTCCTACGAGCAGTACTTC	CSSSLARLAESYEQYF
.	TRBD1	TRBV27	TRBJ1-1	TGTGCCAGCAGTTTCCAGACAGGGGCGGTCACTGAAGCTTTCTTT	CASSFQTGAVTEAFF
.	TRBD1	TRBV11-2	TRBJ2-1	TGTGCCAGCAGCGTAAGGACAGGGTTAGGCTACAATGAGCAGTTCTTC	CASSVRTGLGYNEQFF
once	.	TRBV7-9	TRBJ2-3	TGTGCCAGCAGCTTGGCTCGGGCTAGCGCAGGTACGCAGTATTTT	CASSLARASAGTQYF
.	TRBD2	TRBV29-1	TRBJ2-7	TGCAGCGTCTTTGCTAGCGGGAGGCCCTACGAGCAGTACTTC	CSVFASGRPYEQYF
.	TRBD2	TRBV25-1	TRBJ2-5	TGTGCCAGCAGTGACCCAGCGGGAGCATCTGAGACCCAGTACTTC	CASSDPAGASETQYF
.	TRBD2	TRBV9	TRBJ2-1	TGTGCCAGCAGCGTAGCTCCCCTAGCGGGAATCTACAATGAGCAGTTCTTC	CASSVAPLAGIYNEQFF
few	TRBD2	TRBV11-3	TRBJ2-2	TGTGCCAGCAGCCCCTCCACCCTAGCGGGGAACACCGGGGAGCTGTTTTTT	CASSPSTLAGNTGELFF
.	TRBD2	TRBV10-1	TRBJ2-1	TGCGCCAGCAGTGAGTCTCTAGCGGGAGTTCCCTACAATGAGCAGTTCTTC	CASSESLAGVPYNEQFF
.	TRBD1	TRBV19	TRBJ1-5	TGTGCCAGTAGTATACGGGACAGGGGCAATCAGCCCCAGCATTTT	CASSIRDRGNQPQHF
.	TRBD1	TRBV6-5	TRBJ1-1	TGTGCCAGCAGTACAGGGGGCGCGATGGCTTTCTTT	CASSTGGAMAFF
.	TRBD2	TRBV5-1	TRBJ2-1	TGCGCCAGCAGCTTAACCGCTAGCGGGCAGACCTACAATGAGCAGTTCTTC	CASSLTASGQTYNEQFF
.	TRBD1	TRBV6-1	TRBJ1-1	TGTGCCAGCAGGGGGACAGGGAACACTGAAGCTTTCTTT	CASRGTGNTEAFF
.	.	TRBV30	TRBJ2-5	TGTGCCTGGAGTGCGGGACATCAAGAGACCCAGTACTTC	CAWSAGHQETQYF
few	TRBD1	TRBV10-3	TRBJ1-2	TGTGCCATCAATACCGACAGGGGGATCTATGGCTACACCTTC	CAINTDRGIYGYTF
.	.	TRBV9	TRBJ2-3	TGTGCCAGCAGCGTGGGCTGGGGGGGCGCAGATACGCAGTATTTT	CASSVGWGGADTQYF
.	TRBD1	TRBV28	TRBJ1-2	TGTGCCAGCGCCAATCCCAGGGGGCGCTTGTATGGCTACACCTTC	CASANPRGRLYGYTF
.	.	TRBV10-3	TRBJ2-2	TGTGCCATCAGTGAGCGGGGAAACACCGGGGAGCTGTTTTTT	CAISERGNTGELFF
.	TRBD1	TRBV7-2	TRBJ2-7	TGTGCCAGCAGCCTGGGGACAGGGACGACCTACGAGCAGTACTTC	CASSLGTGTTYEQYF
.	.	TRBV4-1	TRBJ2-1	TGCGCCAGCAGCGTCCCCGGGACACCACTCGTAGGGCAGTTCTTC	CASSVPGTPLVGQFF
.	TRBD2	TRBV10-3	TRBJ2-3	TGTGCCATCAGTGAGTCGTCAGCGGGGGGTCACCTTGATCAAAGTACGCAGTATTTT	CAISESSAGGHLDQSTQYF
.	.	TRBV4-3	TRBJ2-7	TGCGCCAGCAGCCCAGGGGCGGCAGGCTCCTACGAGCAGTACTTC	CASSPGAAGSYEQYF
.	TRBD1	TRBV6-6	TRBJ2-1	TGTGCCAGCAGTTACTGGACAGGGGGTAACGGTGAGCAGTTCTTC	CASSYWTGGNGEQFF
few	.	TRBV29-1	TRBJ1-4	TGCAGCGTTGAGTCCCGGGAAAGAGGAGAAAAACTGTTTTTT	CSVESRERGEKLFF
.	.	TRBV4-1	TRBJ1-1	TGCGCCAGCAGCCAAGTTTTGAGGGAGGACACTGAAGCTTTCTTT	CASSQVLREDTEAFF
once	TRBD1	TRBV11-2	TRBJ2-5	TGTGCCAGCACCAGACAGGGTAAAGAGACCCAGTACTTC	CASTRQGKETQYF
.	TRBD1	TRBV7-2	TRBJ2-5	TGTGCCAGCAGCCTTCAGGGACAGGAGACCCAGTACTTC	CASSLQGQETQYF
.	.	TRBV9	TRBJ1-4	TGTGCCAGCAGTTCAAGAGGGGGGGCGGCAGGCTATGAAAAACTGTTTTTT	CASSSRGGAAGYEKLFF
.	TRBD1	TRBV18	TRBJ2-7	TGTGCCAGCCGCCCAACCTCAAGCGGGACAGGGGGCCACGAGCAGTACTTC	CASRPTSSGTGGHEQYF
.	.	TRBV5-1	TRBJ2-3	TGCGCCAGCAGCTTGGACTCTAGCACAGATACGCAGTATTTT	CASSLDSSTDTQYF
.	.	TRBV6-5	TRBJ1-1	TGTGCCAGCAGCCCCTATAGCGCGAACACTGAAGCTTTCTTT	CASSPYSANTEAFF
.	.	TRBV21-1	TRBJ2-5	TGTGCCAGCAGCAAACACTGTACCCCCGTAGAGACCCAGTACTTC	CASSKHCTPVETQYF
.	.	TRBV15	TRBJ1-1	TGTGCCACCAGCAATATCCAAAGAGGGGAAGCTTTCTTT	CATSNIQRGEAFF
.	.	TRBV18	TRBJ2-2	TGTGCCAGCTCACCACCCGGGGGACAGTCGAACACCGGGGAGCTGTTTTTT	CASSPPGGQSNTGELFF
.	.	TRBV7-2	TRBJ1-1	TGTGCCAGCAGCTTAGGCAGGGCGAACACTGAAGCTTTCTTT	CASSLGRANTEAFF
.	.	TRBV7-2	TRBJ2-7	TGTGCCAGCAGCTTAGGTCTCCCGGTTGCCTACGAGCAGTACTTC	CASSLGLPVAYEQYF
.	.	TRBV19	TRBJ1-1	TGTGCCAGTAGTATAGACGTGTTCTCGAACACTGAAGCTTTCTTT	CASSIDVFSNTEAFF
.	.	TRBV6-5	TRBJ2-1	TGTGCCAGCAGTTACCGAGGCTTCGGCGATGAGCAGTTCTTC	CASSYRGFGDEQFF
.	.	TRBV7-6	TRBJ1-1	TGTGCCAGCAGCTTGGACATGAACACTGAAGCTTTCTTT	CASSLDMNTEAFF
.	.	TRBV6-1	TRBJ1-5	TGTGCCAGCAGTGACAGTAGCAATCAGCCCCAGCATTTT	CASSDSSNQPQHF
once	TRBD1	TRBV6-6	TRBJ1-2	TGTGCCAGCACCAAAGCGACAGGGGACTATGGCTACACCTTC	CASTKATGDYGYTF
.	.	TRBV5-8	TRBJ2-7	TGTGCCAGCAGCTTGGAGACAGGTGGGCCCTCCTACGAGCAGTACTTC	CASSLETGGPSYEQYF
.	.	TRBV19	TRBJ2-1	TGTGCCAGTAGTATAGTCAGGGGCACCCCTCTCTTC	CASSIVRGTPLF
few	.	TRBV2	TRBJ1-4	TGTGCCAGCAGTAATAGGATTCAAGCGCTGTTTTTT	CASSNRIQALFF
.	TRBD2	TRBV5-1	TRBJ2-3	TGCACCAGCAGCTCGCGGGAGGGCCGGACGGGTACGCAGTATTTT	CTSSSREGRTGTQYF
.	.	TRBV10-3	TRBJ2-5	TGTGCCATCAGTGAGTCTCAGGAGACCCAGTACTTC	CAISESQETQYF
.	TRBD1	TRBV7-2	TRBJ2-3	TGTGCCAGCAGCTTGGGACAGAACACAGATACGCAGTATTTT	CASSLGQNTDTQYF
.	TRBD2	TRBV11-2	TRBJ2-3	TGTGCCAGCAGCTCCGAAAGTAGCGGGGCTAGCACAGATACGCAGTATTTT	CASSSESSGASTDTQYF
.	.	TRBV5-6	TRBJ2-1	TGTGCCAGCAGCTTGGTGGGGGCGGATGAGCAGTTCTTC	CASSLVGADEQFF